This T cell receptor beta chain was obtained from a study of blood T cell repertoires in COVID-19. Study overall: The cDNA or gDNA used as material had been derived from T cells, B-cell-depleted T cells, or PBMCs.

In the study's own analysis: It was from reference gene primer amplification that nucleated cell counts were estimated. Libraries were prepared by immunoSEQ multiplex PCR; TCRdb keeps only in-frame clonotypes and omits some of them. V and J calls plus clone size are reproduced from that table; the DNA served to infer D and trimming. The sample carries about 320,000 clones, 85% recorded once. V lost 3 bases, J lost 5 bases, and 9 bases lay in between. The CDR3 consists of 13 residues. CDR1 and CDR2 (germline): MNHNS, SASEGT. The material sequenced was peripheral blood. J is TRBJ2-3 and V is TRBV6-1; a weak D match, TRBD2 (5 bases). The receptor was derived from a human donor in a cohort sampled during active COVID-19. The CDR3 reads CASSERAGDTQYF. The CDR3 nucleotides are TGTGCCAGCAGTGAGCGGGCTGGAGATACGCAGTATTTT.